The clone carrying this T cell receptor beta chain was recorded many times. The antigen remains unidentified. TCRdb fed the 5' RACE reads into MiXCR, producing one record per CDR3 protein. The repertoire consists of about 42,000 distinct CDR3 sequences, with 4% occurring once and the leading ten covering under 4.5%. The data were taken from a study of CD8 T cells in ankylosing spondylitis. Overall study findings and caveats: Disease-associated clonotypes exhibited CD8+ identity and were relatively infrequent in peripheral blood.

There are 13 residues in the CDR3. V was pared by 3 bases and J by 5 bases, with 9 bases between. CDR1 and CDR2 (germline): SGDLS, YYNGEE. The chain is built from TRBV9 and TRBJ1-5; D remains unclear. This TCR came from a female donor with ankylosing spondylitis or in good health (not recorded which). The sequenced sample consisted of blood, either unsorted or a sorted T cell fraction (not recorded which). The CDR3 loop reads CASSANEDQPQHF. CDR3 coding DNA: TGTGCCAGCAGCGCAAACGAGGATCAGCCCCAGCATTTT.